This T cell receptor beta chain is drawn from a study of a mutant IDH1 vaccine in newly diagnosed glioma. Across the study: Following radiotherapy alone, or alongside temozolomide cycles, vaccination was started after an interval of 4-6 weeks. Earlier therapy was either radiotherapy, temozolomide, or both, and most got both. The study held visit V12 at week 35 and visit V13 at week 47.

V shed 4 bases and J shed 3 bases, with 13 bases lying between them. CDR3 length: 14 residues. CDR1 is SGHRS, CDR2 YFSETQ, per germline. Time point described: week 35, safety follow-up. Vaccinated patients received 300 ug of mutant IDH1 20-mer peptide per dose, with topical imiquimod. Clones were sequenced by immunoSEQ multiplex PCR, and TCRdb holds only the in-frame ones, with some missing. The table lists tens of thousands of clones, 74% of them singletons. On this clone itself: As yet, its antigen is unknown.

The sample was PBMCs, taken from a glioma patient whose treatment included an IDH1 peptide vaccine. The V call is TRBV5-1, the J call TRBJ1-1; D remains ambiguous. This receptor was taken from a man aged 45-60 years with glioma. CDR3 in amino acids: CASSPSAGYTEAFF. CDR3 DNA: TGCGCCAGCAGCCCCTCGGCGGGGTACACTGAAGCTTTCTTT.